This T cell receptor (beta chain) was identified in a study of low-dose radiotherapy and immunotherapy resistance in tumors. Documented time point: after trial treatment. Treatment described: LDRT plus nivolumab, ipilimumab, low-dose cyclophosphamide and aspirin (RACIN trial). Donors received nivolumab, ipilimumab, aspirin, low-dose cyclophosphamide and low-dose radiotherapy. For amplifying TCRs, the PCR ran for about 22 cycles with Phusion, which was used together with a constant-region primer and the adapter on the V primers. One entry per CDR3 protein, called by TCRdb with MiXCR from the reads. The sample consists of 50,000 or so distinct CDR3 sequences, approximately 31% of them appearing once. The CDR3 is 17 amino acids. Trimming shortened V by 0 bases and J by 0 bases, and 9 bases separated the two germline ends. Per germline, CDR1 SGHDN and CDR2 FVKESK. Many counts were recorded for this clonotype.

The V and J genes are TRBV14 and TRBJ1-6; D not certain. The TCR originated in a male donor with rectosigmoid adenocarcinoma. This specimen was PBMCs, taken after low-dose radiotherapy plus immunotherapy. This CDR3 reads CASSQEAVSSYNSPLHF. CDR3 DNA: TGTGCCAGCAGCCAAGAAGCAGTCAGCTCCTATAATTCACCCCTCCACTTT.